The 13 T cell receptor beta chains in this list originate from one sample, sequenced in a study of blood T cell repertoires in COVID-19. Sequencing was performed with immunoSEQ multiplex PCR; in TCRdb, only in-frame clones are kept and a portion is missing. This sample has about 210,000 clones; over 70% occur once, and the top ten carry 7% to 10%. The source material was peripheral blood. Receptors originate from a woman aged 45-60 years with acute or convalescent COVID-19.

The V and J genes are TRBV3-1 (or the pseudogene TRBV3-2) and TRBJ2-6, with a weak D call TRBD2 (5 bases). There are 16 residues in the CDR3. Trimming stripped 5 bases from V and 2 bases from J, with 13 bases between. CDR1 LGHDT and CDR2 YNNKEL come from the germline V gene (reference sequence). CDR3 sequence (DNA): TGTGCCAGCAGCTTCCTACCCGGGGCTGGGGCCAACGTCCTGACTTTC. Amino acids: CASSFLPGAGANVLTF.

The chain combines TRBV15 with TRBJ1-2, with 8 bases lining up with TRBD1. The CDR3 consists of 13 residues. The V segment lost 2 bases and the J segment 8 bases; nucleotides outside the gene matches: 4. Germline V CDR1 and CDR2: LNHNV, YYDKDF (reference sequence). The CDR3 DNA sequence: TGTGCCACCAGCAGATCCAGGGGGCTGGGCTACACCTTC. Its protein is CATSRSRGLGYTF.

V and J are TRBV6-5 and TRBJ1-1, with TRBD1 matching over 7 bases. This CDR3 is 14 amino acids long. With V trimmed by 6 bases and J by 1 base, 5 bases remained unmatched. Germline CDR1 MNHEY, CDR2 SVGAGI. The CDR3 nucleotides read TGTGCCAGCAGCCACAGGGGAGGGAACACTGAAGCTTTCTTT. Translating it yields CASSHRGGNTEAFF.

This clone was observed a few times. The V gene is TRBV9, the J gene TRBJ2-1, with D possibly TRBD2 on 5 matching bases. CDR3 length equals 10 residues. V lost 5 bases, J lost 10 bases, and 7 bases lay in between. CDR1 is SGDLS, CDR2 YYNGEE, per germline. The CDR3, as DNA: TGTGCCAGCAGGGGCGGGGAGCAGTTCTTC. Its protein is CASRGGEQFF.

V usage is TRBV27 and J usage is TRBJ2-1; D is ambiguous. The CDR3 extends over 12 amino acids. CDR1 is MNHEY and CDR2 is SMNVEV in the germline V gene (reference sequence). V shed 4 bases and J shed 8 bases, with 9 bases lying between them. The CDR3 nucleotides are TGTGCCAGCAGTTCCCTCCAGTATGAGCAGTTCTTC. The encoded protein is CASSSLQYEQFF.

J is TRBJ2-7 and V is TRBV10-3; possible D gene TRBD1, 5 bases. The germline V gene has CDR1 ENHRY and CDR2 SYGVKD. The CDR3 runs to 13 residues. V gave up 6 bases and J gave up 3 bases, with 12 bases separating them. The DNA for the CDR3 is TGTGCCATCAGCCAGGGCACAAGCTACGAGCAGTACTTC. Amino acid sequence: CAISQGTSYEQYF.

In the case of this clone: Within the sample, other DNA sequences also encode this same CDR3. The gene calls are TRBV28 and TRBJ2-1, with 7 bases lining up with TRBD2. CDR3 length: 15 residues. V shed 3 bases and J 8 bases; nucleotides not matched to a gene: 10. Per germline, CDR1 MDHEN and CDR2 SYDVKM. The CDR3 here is CASSFGGRALDEQFF. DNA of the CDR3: TGTGCCAGCAGTTTTGGTGGGAGGGCCTTGGATGAGCAGTTCTTC.

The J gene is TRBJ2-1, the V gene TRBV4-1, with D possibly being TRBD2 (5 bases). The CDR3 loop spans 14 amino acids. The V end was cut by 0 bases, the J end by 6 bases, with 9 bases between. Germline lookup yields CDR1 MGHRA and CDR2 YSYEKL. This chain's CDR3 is CASSQDPAVNEQFF. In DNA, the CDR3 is TGCGCCAGCAGCCAAGATCCAGCGGTCAATGAGCAGTTCTTC.

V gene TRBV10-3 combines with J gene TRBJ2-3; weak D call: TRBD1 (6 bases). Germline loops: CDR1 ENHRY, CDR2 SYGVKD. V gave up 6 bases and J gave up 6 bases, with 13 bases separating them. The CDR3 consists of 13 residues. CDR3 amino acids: CAISSPGADTQYF. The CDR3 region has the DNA TGTGCCATCAGCTCCCCAGGGGCGGATACGCAGTATTTT.

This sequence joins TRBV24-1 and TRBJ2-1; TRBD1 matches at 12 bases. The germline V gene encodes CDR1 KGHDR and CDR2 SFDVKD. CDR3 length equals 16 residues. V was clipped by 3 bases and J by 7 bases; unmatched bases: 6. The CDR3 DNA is TGTGCCACCAGTGATACCGGGACAGGGGGCTTGAATGAGCAGTTCTTC. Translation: CATSDTGTGGLNEQFF.

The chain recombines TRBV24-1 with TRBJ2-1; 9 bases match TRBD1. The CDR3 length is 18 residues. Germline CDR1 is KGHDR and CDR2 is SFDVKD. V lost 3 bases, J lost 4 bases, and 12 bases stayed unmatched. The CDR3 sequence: CATSDRDREKGGYNEQFF. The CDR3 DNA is TGTGCCACCAGTGATCGGGACAGGGAGAAAGGGGGTTACAATGAGCAGTTCTTC.

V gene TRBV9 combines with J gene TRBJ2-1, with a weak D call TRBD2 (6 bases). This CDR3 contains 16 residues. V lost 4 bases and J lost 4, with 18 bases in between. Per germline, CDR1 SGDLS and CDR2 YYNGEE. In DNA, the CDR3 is TGTGCCAGCAGCCCCGTGCGGGACCCCCTATACAATGAGCAGTTCTTC. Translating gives CASSPVRDPLYNEQFF.

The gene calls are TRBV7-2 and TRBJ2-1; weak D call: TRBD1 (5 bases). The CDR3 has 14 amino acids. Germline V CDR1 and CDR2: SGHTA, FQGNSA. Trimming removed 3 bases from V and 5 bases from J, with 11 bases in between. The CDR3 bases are TGTGCCAGCAGCTTGGAACAGGCCGACAATGAGCAGTTCTTC. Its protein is CASSLEQADNEQFF.